The subject of this entry is one TCR beta chain. The read halts 3 residues ahead of the CDR3 end, with the missing end drawn from the germline J gene. The length of the CDR3 is 18 residues. Germline values: CDR1 SGHVS, CDR2 FNYEAQ. The sample is drawn from a study of T cells in women clearing cervical HPV infection. The assay was immunoSEQ multiplex PCR, and TCRdb's table has in-frame clones only and misses some. In all, the sample yields fewer than 35,000 clones. Each participant carried one incident cervical HPV16 infection only. The receptor comes from a woman between 18 and 69 years old with a cervical HPV16 infection that either progressed to CIN3+ or cleared (not recorded which). The sample consisted of blood buffy coat. The V gene is TRBV7-6, the J gene TRBJ1-2, with a weak D call TRBD1 (5 bases). The covered CDR3 bases are TGTGCCAGCAGCTTAGCGCCTTTTTCCGGGACTAGCACCTACGAC. It encodes CASSLAPFSGTSTYD. The full CDR3 is CASSLAPFSGTSTYDYTF. Looking up the rest from reference TRBV7-6 and TRBJ1-2 gives the full variable domain: GAGVSQSPRYKVTKRGQDVALRCDPISGHVSLYWYRQALGQGPEFLTYFNYEAQQDKSGLPNDRFSAERPEGSISTLTIQRTEQRDSAMYRCASSLAPFSGTSTYDYTFGSGTRLTVV.